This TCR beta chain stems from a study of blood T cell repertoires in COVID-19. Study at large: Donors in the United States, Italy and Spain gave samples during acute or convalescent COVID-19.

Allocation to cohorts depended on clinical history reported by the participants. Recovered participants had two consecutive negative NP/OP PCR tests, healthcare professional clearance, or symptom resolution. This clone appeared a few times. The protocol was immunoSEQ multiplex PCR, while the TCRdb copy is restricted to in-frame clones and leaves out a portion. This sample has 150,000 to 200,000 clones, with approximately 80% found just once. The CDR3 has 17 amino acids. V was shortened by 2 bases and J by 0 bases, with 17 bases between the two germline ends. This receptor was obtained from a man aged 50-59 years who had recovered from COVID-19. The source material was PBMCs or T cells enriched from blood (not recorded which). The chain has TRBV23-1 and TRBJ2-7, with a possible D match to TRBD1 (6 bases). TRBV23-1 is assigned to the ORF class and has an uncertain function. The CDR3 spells CASSQPKQGGSSYEQYF. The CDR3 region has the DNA TGCGCCAGCAGTCAACCAAAACAGGGTGGGAGCTCCTACGAGCAGTACTTC.